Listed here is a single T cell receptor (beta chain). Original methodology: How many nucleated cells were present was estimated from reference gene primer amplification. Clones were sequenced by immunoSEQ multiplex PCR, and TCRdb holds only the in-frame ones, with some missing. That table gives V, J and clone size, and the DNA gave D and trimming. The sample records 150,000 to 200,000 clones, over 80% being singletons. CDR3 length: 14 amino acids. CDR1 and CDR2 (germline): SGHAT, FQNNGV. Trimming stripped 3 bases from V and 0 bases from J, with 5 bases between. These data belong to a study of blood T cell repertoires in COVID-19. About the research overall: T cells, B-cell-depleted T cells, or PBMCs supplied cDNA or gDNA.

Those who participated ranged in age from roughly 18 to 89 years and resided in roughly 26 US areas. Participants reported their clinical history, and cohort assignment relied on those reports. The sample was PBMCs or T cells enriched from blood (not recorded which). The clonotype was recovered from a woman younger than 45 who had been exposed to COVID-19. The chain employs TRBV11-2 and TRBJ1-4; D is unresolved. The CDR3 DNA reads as TGTGCCAGCAGCTTTTCGGCAACTAATGAAAAACTGTTTTTT. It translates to CASSFSATNEKLFF.